The clone carrying this TCR beta chain was recorded many times. What it recognizes is unknown. CDR3 size: 16 residues. V shed 5 bases, J shed 5 bases, and the junction held 14 bases outside the gene matches. Germline CDR1 SGHVS, CDR2 FNYEAQ. This specimen belongs to a study of T-cell reconstitution after alpha-beta-depleted transplantation in children. General observations from the study: T-cell numbers and diversity, one year after transplant, stemmed largely from T cells that were newly produced. Reports say that about two months after transplant, the alpha-beta T cells came out of several hundred graft clones that had expanded. Several patients had high TCRbeta diversity at day 60; it came from surviving recipient T cells and thymic progenitors.

Researchers prepared the TCRbeta library using unique molecular identifiers, the study reports. TCRdb ran MiXCR on the PCR reads and lists one entry per CDR3 protein. The repertoire holds 250,000 to 300,000 distinct CDR3 sequences, less than 9.5% seen once, with 9.1% in the top ten. The receptor was isolated from a female patient under 10 years old who had a stem cell transplant for Fanconi anemia, so the T cells may come from the graft donor. The source material was peripheral blood, sampled 360 days after TCRalphabeta/CD19-depleted stem cell transplant. The chain recombines TRBV7-6 with TRBJ2-7; 8 bases agree with TRBD1. The CDR3 region is CASSPAWRTGKNEQYF. The CDR3 bases are TGTGCCAGCAGCCCAGCGTGGAGGACAGGGAAAAACGAGCAGTACTTC.